One TCR beta chain is described in this entry. The sample originates from a study of cytomegalovirus exposure and HLA in healthy donors. Produced via immunoSEQ multiplex PCR; TCRdb's table is partial and in-frame only. The table has some 50,000 clones, approximately 93% seen once; the top ten hold under 7%. Trimming shortened V by 0 bases and J by 2 bases, and 11 bases separated the two germline ends. CDR1 and CDR2 (germline): SGDLS, YYNGEE. The CDR3 covers 15 residues. The rearrangement joins TRBV9 to TRBJ1-2; a weak D match, TRBD1 (6 bases). The sample was PBMCs. The TCR comes from a woman under 30 in good health and CMV-seronegative. In DNA, the CDR3 is TGTGCCAGCAGCGTAGCGGGACACTTAAACTATGGCTACACCTTC. It translates to CASSVAGHLNYGYTF. The entire variable domain, with the rest obtained from reference TRBV9 and TRBJ1-2, is as follows: DSGVTQTPKHLITATGQRVTLRCSPRSGDLSVYWYQQSLDQGLQFLIQYYNGEERAKGNILERFSAQQFPDLHSELNLSSLELGDSALYFCASSVAGHLNYGYTFGSGTRLTVV.